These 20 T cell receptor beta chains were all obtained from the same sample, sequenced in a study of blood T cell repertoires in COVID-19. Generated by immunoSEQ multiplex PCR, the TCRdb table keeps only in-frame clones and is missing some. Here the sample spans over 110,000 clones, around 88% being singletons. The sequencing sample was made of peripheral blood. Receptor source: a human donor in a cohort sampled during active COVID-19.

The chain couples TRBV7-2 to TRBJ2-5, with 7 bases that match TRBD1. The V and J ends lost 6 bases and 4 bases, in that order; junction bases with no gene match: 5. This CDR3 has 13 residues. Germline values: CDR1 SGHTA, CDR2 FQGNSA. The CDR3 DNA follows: TGTGCCAGCAGTCCTTACAGGGGAGAGACCCAGTACTTC. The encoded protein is CASSPYRGETQYF. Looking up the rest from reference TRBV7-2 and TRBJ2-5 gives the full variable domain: GAGVSQSPSNKVTEKGKDVELRCDPISGHTALYWYRQSLGQGLEFLIYFQGNSAPDKSGLPSDRFSAERTGGSVSTLTIQRTQQEDSAVYLCASSPYRGETQYFGPGTRLLVL.

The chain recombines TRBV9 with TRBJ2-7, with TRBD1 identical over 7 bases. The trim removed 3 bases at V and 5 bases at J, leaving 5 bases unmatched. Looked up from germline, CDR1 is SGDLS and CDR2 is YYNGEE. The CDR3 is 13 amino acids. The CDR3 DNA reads TGTGCCAGCAGCGCCGGACAGGTCAACGAGCAGTACTTC. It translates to CASSAGQVNEQYF.

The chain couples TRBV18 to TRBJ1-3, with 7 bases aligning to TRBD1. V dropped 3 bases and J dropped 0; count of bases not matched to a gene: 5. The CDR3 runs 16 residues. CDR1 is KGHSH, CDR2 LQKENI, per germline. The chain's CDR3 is CASSPSDRASGNTIYF. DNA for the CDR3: TGTGCCAGCTCACCTTCCGACAGGGCCTCTGGAAACACCATATATTTT. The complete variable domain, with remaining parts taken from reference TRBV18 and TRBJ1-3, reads NAGVMQNPRHLVRRRGQEARLRCSPMKGHSHVYWYRQLPEEGLKFMVYLQKENIIDESGMPKERFSAEFPKEGPSILRIQQVVRGDSAAYFCASSPSDRASGNTIYFGEGSWLTVV.

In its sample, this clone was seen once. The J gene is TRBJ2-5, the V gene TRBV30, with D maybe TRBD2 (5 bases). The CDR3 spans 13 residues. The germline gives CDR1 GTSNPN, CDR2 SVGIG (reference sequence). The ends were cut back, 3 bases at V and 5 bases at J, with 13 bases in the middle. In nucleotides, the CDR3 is TGTGCCTGGAGCCTAGCACTGAGGGAGACCCAGTACTTC. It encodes CAWSLALRETQYF.

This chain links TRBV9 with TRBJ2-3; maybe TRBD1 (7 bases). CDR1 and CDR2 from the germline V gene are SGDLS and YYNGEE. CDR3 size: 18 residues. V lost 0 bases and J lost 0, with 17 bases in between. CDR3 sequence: CASSVAGGSGGSTDTQYF. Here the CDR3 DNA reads TGTGCCAGCAGCGTAGCTGGAGGGTCAGGGGGTAGCACAGATACGCAGTATTTT.

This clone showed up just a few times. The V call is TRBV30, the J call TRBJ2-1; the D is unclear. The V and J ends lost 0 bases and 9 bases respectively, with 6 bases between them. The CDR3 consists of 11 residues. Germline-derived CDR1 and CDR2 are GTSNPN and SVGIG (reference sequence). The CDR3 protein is CAWSVYLEQFF. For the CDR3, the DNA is TGTGCCTGGAGTGTATATCTTGAGCAGTTCTTC. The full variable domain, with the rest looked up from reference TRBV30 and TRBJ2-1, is SQTIHQWPATLVQPVGSPLSLECTVEGTSNPNLYWYRQAAGRGLQLLFYSVGIGQISSEVPQNLSASRPQDRQFILSSKKLLLSDSGFYLCAWSVYLEQFFGPGTRLTVL.

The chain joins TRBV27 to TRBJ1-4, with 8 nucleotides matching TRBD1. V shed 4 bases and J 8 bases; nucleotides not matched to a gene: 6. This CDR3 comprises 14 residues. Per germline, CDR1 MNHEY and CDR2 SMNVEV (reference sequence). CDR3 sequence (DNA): TGTGCCAGCAGTTCCTGGGACAGGAGCGAAAAACTGTTTTTT. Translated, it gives CASSSWDRSEKLFF.

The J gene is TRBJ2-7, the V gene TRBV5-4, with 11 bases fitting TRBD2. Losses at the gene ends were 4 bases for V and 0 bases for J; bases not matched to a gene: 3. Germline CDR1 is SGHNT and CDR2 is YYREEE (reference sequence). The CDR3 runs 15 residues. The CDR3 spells CASSPGLAGSYEQYF. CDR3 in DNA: TGTGCCAGCAGCCCCGGACTAGCGGGCTCCTACGAGCAGTACTTC.

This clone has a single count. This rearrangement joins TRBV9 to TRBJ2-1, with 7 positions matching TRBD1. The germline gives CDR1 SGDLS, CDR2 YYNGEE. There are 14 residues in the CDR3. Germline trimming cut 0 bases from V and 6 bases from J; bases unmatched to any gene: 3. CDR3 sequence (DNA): TGTGCCAGCAGCGTAGGAGGGGGCCTCAATGAGCAGTTCTTC. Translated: CASSVGGGLNEQFF.

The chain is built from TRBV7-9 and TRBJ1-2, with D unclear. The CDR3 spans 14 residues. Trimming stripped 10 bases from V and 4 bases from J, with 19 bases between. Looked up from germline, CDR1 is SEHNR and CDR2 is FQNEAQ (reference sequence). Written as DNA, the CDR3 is TGTGCCACCAGTAGTGGGCACAGCCTCTATGGCTACACCTTC. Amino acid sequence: CATSSGHSLYGYTF.

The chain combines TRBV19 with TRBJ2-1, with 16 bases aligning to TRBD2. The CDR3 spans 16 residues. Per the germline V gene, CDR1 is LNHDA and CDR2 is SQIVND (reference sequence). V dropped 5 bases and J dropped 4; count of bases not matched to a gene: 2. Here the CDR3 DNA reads TGTGCCAGTAGTCCGGGACTAGCGGGGGGGTACAATGAGCAGTTCTTC. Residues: CASSPGLAGGYNEQFF. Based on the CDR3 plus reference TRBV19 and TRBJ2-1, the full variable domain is DGGITQSPKYLFRKEGQNVTLSCEQNLNHDAMYWYRQDPGQGLRLIYYSQIVNDFQKGDIAEGYSVSREKKESFPLTVTSAQKNPTAFYLCASSPGLAGGYNEQFFGPGTRLTVL.

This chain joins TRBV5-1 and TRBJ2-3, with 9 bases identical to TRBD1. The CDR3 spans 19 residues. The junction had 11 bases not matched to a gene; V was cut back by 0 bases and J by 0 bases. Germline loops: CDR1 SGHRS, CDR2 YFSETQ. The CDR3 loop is CASSLEAGTGYVSTDTQYF. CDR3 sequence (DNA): TGCGCCAGCAGCTTGGAGGCCGGGACAGGGTACGTTAGCACAGATACGCAGTATTTT.

The CDR3 DNA sequence: TGTGCCACCAGTGATATAGCGGGGGGGCGCAATGAGCAGTTCTTC. Translated: CATSDIAGGRNEQFF. V gene TRBV24-1 combines with J gene TRBJ2-1; TRBD2 agrees at 11 bases. The CDR3 extends over 15 amino acids. Germline V gene data show CDR1 as KGHDR and CDR2 as SFDVKD. With 3 bases clipped from V and 6 bases from J, the junction kept 3 bases outside the gene matches.

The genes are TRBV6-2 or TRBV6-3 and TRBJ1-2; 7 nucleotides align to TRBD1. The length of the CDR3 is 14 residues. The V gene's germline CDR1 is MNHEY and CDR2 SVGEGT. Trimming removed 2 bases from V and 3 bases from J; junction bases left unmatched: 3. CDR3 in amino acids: CASSYRGLYYGYTF. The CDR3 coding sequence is TGTGCCAGCAGTTACAGGGGGCTATACTATGGCTACACCTTC.

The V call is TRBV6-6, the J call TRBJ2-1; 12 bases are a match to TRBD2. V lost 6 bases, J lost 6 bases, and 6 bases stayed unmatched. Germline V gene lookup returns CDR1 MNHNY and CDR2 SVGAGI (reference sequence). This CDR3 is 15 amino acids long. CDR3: CASSTRTSGVNEQFF. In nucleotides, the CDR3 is TGTGCCAGCAGCACTAGGACTAGCGGGGTCAATGAGCAGTTCTTC.

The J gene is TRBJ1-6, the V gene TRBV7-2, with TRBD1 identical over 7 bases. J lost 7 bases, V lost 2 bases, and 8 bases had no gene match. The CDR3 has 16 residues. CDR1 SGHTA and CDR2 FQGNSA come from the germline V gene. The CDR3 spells CASSLLPGQLNSPLHF. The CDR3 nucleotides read TGTGCCAGCAGCTTACTCCCGGGACAGCTAAATTCACCCCTCCACTTT.

CDR3 protein: CATADSRPSTDTQYF. CDR3 sequence (DNA): TGTGCCACCGCGGACAGTCGGCCTAGCACAGATACGCAGTATTTT. This chain joins TRBV24-1 and TRBJ2-3; perhaps TRBD1 as D (6 bases). V was cut by 9 bases and J by 0 bases, with 15 bases left in between. Germline V gives CDR1 KGHDR, CDR2 SFDVKD. The CDR3 is 15 amino acids.

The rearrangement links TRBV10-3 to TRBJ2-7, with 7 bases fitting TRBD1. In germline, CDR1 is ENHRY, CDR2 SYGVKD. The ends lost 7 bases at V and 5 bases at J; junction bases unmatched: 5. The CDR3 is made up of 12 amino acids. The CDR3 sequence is CAIKEQGHEQYF. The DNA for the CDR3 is TGTGCCATCAAAGAACAGGGGCACGAGCAGTACTTC.

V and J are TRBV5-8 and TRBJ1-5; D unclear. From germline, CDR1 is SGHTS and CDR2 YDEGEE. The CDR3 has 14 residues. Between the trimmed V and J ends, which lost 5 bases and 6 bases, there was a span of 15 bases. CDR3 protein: CASSLLPTGQPQHF. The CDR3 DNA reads TGTGCCAGCAGTCTTCTTCCGACGGGTCAGCCCCAGCATTTT.

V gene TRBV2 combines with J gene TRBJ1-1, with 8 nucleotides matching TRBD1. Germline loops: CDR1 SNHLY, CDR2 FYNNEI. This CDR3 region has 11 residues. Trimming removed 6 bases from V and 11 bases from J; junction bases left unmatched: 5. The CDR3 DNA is TGTGCCAGCAGGGTGACAGGGGAGGCTTTCTTT. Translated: CASRVTGEAFF.